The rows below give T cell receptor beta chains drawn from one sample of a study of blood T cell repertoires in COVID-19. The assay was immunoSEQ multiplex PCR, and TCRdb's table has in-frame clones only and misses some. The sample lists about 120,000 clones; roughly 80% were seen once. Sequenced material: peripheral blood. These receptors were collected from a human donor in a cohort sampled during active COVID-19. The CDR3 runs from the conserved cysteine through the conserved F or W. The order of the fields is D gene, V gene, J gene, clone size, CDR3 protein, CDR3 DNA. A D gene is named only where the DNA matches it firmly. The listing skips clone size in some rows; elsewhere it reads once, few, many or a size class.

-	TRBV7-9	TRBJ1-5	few	CASSLAGNGQPQHF	TGTGCCAGCAGCTTAGCGGGTAACGGGCAGCCCCAGCATTTT
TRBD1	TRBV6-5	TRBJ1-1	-	CASSYSRDRGSEAFF	TGTGCCAGCAGTTACTCGAGGGACAGGGGAAGTGAAGCTTTCTTT
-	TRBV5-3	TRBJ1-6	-	CARAQDSNSPLHF	TGTGCCAGAGCCCAGGACAGTAATTCACCCCTCCACTTT
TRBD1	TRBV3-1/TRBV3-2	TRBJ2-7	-	CASSPRDSSYEQYF	TGTGCCAGCAGCCCGAGGGACAGCTCCTACGAGCAGTACTTC
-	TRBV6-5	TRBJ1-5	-	CASTGGLNQPQHF	TGTGCCAGCACGGGGGGGCTCAACCAGCCCCAGCATTTT
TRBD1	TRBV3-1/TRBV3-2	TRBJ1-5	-	CASSLQGATNQPQHF	TGTGCCAGCAGCCTACAGGGGGCGACGAATCAGCCCCAGCATTTT
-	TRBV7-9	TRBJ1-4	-	CASSLASNEKLFF	TGTGCCAGCAGCTTAGCCTCTAATGAAAAACTGTTTTTT
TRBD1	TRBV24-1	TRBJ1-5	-	CATSGLTGAPGPQHF	TGTGCCACCAGTGGCCTAACAGGGGCCCCCGGGCCCCAGCATTTT
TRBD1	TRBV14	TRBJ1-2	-	CASSPTGIVENYGYTF	TGTGCCAGCAGCCCGACAGGGATCGTAGAGAACTATGGCTACACCTTC
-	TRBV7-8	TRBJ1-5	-	CASSSVVVRDQPQHF	TGTGCCAGCAGCTCGGTGGTGGTCAGGGATCAGCCCCAGCATTTT
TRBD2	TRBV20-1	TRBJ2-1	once	CSASRTSGVSYNEQFF	TGCAGTGCTAGTCGGACTAGCGGGGTTTCCTACAATGAGCAGTTCTTC
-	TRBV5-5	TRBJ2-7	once	CASSLDVGVSYEQYF	TGTGCCAGCAGCTTGGATGTGGGAGTTTCCTACGAGCAGTACTTC
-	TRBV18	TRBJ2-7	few	CASSPGPDYEQYF	TGTGCCAGCTCACCAGGGCCCGACTACGAGCAGTACTTC
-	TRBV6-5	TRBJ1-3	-	CASSVAGLSGNTIYF	TGTGCCAGCAGCGTCGCAGGACTGTCTGGAAACACCATATATTTT
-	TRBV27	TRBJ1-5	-	CASSLQGSNQPQHF	TGTGCCAGCAGTCTACAGGGAAGCAATCAGCCCCAGCATTTT
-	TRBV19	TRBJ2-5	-	CASRLTGTAPETQYF	TGTGCCAGTAGGCTGACAGGGACTGCCCCGGAGACCCAGTACTTC
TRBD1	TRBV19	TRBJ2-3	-	CASSIQGQLGDTQYF	TGTGCCAGTAGTATCCAGGGACAGTTGGGAGATACGCAGTATTTT